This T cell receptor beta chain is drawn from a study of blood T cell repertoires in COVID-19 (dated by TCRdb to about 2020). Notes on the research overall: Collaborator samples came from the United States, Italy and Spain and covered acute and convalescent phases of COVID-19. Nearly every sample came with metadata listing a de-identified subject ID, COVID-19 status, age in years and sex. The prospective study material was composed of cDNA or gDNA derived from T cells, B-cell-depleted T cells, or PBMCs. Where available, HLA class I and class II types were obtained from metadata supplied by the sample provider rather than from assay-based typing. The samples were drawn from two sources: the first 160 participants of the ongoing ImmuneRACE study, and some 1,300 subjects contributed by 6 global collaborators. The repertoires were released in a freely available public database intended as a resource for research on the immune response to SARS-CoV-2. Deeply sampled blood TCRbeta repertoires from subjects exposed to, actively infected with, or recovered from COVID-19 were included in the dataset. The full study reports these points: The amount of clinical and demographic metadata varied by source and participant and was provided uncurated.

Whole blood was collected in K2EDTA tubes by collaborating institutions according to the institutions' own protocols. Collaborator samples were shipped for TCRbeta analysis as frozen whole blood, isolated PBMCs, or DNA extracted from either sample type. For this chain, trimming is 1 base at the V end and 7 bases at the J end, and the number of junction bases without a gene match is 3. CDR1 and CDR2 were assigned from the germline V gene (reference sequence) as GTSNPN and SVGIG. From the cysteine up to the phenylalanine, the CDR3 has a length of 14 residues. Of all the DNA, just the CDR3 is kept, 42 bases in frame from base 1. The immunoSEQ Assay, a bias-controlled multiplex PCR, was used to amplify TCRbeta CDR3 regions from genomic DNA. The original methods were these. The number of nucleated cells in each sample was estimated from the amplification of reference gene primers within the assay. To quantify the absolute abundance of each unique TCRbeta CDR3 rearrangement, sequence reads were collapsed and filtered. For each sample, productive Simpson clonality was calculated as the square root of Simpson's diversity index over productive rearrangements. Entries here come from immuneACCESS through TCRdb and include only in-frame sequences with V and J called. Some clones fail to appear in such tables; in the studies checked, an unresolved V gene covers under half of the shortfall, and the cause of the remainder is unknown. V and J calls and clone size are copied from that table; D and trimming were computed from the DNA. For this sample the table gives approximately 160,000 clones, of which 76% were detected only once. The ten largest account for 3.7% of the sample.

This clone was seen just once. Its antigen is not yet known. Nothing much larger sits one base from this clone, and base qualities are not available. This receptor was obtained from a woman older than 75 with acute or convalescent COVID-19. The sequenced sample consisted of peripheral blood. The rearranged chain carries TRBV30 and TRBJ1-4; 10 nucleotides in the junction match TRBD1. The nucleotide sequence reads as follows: TGTGCCTGGAGTGAGACAGGGGGCACTGAAAAACTGTTTTTT. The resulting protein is CAWSETGGTEKLFF. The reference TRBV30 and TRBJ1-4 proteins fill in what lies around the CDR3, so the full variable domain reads SQTIHQWPATLVQPVGSPLSLECTVEGTSNPNLYWYRQAAGRGLQLLFYSVGIGQISSEVPQNLSASRPQDRQFILSSKKLLLSDSGFYLCAWSETGGTEKLFFGSGTQLSVL.